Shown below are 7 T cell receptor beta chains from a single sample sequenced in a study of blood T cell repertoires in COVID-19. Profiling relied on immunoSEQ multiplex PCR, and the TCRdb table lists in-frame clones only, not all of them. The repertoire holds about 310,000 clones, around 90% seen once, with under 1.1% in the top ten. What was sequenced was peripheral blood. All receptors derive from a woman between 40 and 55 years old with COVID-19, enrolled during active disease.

The CDR3 region is CASSDRNYGYTF. CDR3 DNA: TGTGCCAGCAGTGACCGGAACTATGGCTACACCTTC. The V gene is TRBV2, the J gene TRBJ1-2; D ambiguous. V lost 3 bases and J lost 2, with 4 bases in between. The CDR3 contains 12 residues. Looked up from germline, CDR1 is SNHLY and CDR2 is FYNNEI. Full variable domain (outside the CDR3, taken from reference TRBV2 and TRBJ1-2): EPEVTQTPSHQVTQMGQEVILRCVPISNHLYFYWYRQILGQKVEFLVSFYNNEISEKSEIFDDQFSVERPDGSNFTLKIRSTKLEDSAMYFCASSDRNYGYTFGSGTRLTVV.

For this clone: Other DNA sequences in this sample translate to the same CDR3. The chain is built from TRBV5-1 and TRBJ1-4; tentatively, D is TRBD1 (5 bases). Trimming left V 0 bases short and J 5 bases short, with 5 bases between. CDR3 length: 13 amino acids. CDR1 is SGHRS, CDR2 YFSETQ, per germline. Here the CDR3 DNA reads TGCGCCAGCAGCTTGGCAGGGAATGAAAAACTGTTTTTT. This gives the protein CASSLAGNEKLFF.

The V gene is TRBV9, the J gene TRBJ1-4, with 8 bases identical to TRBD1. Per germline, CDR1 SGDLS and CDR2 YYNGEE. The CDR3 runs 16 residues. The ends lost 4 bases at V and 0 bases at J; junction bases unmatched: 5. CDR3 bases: TGTGCCAGCAGCCCCATGGACAGGGCAACTAATGAAAAACTGTTTTTT. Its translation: CASSPMDRATNEKLFF. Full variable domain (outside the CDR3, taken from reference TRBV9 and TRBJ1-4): DSGVTQTPKHLITATGQRVTLRCSPRSGDLSVYWYQQSLDQGLQFLIQYYNGEERAKGNILERFSAQQFPDLHSELNLSSLELGDSALYFCASSPMDRATNEKLFFGSGTQLSVL.

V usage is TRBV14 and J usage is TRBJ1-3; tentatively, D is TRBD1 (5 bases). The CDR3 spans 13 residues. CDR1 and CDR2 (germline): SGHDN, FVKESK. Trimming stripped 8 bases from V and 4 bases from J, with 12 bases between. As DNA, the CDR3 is TGTGCCAGCCGAGAAGGGGCCGGAAACACCATATATTTT. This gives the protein CASREGAGNTIYF.

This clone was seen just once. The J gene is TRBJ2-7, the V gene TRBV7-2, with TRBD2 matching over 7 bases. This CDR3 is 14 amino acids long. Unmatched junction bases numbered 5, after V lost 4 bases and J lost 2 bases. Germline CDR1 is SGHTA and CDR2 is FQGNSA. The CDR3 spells CASSSSSGPYEQYF. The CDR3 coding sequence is TGTGCCAGCAGCTCCTCTAGCGGTCCCTACGAGCAGTACTTC.

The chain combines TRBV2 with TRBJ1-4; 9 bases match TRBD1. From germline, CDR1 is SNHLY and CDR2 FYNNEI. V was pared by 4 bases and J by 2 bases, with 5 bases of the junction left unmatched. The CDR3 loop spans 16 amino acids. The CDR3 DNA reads TGTGCCAGCAGTGCCAACAGGGGGCTGACTAATGAAAAACTGTTTTTT. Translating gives CASSANRGLTNEKLFF.

This CDR3 reads CASSFWAQSLRGQGRVSNQPQHF. The CDR3 region has the DNA TGTGCCAGCAGTTTTTGGGCGCAGAGTTTGAGAGGACAGGGGAGGGTTAGCAATCAGCCCCAGCATTTT. The chain employs TRBV28 and TRBJ1-5, with 9 bases that match TRBD1. In germline, CDR1 is MDHEN, CDR2 SYDVKM. The CDR3 length is 23 residues. Trimming took 3 bases from V and 0 from J; bases not matched to a gene: 24. Variable domain in full (rest from reference TRBV28 and TRBJ1-5): DVKVTQSSRYLVKRTGEKVFLECVQDMDHENMFWYRQDPGLGLRLIYFSYDVKMKEKGDIPEGYSVSREKKERFSLILESASTNQTSMYLCASSFWAQSLRGQGRVSNQPQHFGDGTRLSIL.